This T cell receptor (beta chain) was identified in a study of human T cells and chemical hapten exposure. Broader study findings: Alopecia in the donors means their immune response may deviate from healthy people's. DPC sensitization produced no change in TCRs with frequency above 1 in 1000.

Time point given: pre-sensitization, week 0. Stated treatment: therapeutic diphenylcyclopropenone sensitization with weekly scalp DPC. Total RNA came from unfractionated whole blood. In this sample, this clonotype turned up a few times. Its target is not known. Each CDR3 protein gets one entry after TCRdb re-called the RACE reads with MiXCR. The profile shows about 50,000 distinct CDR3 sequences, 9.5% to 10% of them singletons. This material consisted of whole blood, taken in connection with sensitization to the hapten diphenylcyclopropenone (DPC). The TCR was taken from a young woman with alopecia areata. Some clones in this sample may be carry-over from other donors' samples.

The CDR3 DNA follows: TGTGCCAGCAGTTTATCCGGGGAGCTGTTTTTT. As protein: CASSLSGELFF. The chain links TRBV12-3 or TRBV12-4 to TRBJ2-2; D is unresolved. V was pared by 2 bases and J by 6 bases, with 1 base between. The CDR3 is 11 residues long.